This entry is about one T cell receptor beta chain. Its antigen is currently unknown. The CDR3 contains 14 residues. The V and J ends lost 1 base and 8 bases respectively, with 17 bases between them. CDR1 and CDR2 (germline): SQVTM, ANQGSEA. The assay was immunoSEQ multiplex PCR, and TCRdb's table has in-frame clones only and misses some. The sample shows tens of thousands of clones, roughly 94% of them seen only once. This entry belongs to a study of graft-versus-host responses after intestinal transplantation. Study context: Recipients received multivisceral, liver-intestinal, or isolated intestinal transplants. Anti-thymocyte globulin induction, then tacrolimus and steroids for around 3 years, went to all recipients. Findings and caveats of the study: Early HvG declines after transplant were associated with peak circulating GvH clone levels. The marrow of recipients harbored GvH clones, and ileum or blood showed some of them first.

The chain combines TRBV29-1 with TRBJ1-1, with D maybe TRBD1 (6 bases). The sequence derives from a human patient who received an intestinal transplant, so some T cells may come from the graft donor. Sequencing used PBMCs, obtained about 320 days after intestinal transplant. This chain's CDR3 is CSVEGRLGTNEAFF. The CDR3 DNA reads TGCAGCGTTGAAGGGAGGTTGGGGACAAACGAAGCTTTCTTT. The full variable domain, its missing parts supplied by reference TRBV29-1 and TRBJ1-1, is SAVISQKPSRDICQRGTSLTIQCQVDSQVTMMFWYRQQPGQSLTLIATANQGSEATYESGFVIDKFPISRPNLTFSTLTVSNMSPEDSSIYLCSVEGRLGTNEAFFGQGTRLTVV.